These 5 T cell receptor beta chains share one sample of origin, sequenced in a study of blood T cells in healthy people across ages (dated by TCRdb to about 2015). Libraries were constructed by 5' RACE. Sequencing was carried out with an Illumina HiSeq 2500. The second PCR ran for about 6 to 12 cycles and used a J-beta primer mix along with a sample-barcoded 5' primer. TCRdb redid the processing of the public reads, applying fastp at Q25 and MiXCR, and retained in-frame beta chains. Rows merge per CDR3 protein into single entries with the most common DNA and genes. Across this sample there are 800,000 or so distinct CDR3 sequences, with roughly 25% seen only once. Of the sample, approximately 4% falls within the top ten clones. Separately, the same data were catalogued under a study of T cells of mothers and their children.

Sequenced sample: blood. All receptors derive from a boy under 18 in good health.

Only a few counts were recorded for this clonotype. The junction differs from germline at one of its ends, possibly a read error. The V gene is TRBV28, the J gene TRBJ2-3; 11 bases agree with TRBD2. Germline values: CDR1 MDHEN, CDR2 SYDVKM. The CDR3 contains 17 residues. The CDR3 sequence: CACSPSTVAGGSDTQYF. The CDR3 nucleotides read TGTGCCTGCAGCCCCTCTACGGTAGCGGGAGGGTCAGATACGCAGTATTTT.

This clonotype was recorded a few times. The J gene is TRBJ2-3, the V gene TRBV29-1; maybe TRBD2 (5 bases). This CDR3 has 11 residues. Germline V lookup: CDR1 SQVTM, CDR2 ANQGSEA. CDR3 residues: CSVDFTDTQYF. The CDR3 nucleotides are TGCAGTGTGGACTTCACAGATACGCAGTATTTT.

This chain connects TRBV4-1 to TRBJ2-3; D call uncertain. V lost 1 base to trimming and J lost 3 bases, with 11 bases between them. Germline-derived CDR1 and CDR2 are MGHRA and YSYEKL. This CDR3 region has 15 residues. The CDR3 protein is CASSQVVPGTDTQYF. As DNA, the CDR3 is TGCGCCAGCAGCCAAGTAGTTCCGGGTACAGATACGCAGTATTTT.

This clonotype has a handful of counts. The chain joins TRBV7-9 to TRBJ1-1; tentatively, D is TRBD1 (6 bases). Germline CDR1 SEHNR, CDR2 FQNEAQ (reference sequence). V lost 5 bases, J lost 8 bases, and 12 bases lay in between. The CDR3 consists of 12 residues. This chain's CDR3 is CASSETGREAFF. The CDR3 DNA follows: TGTGCCAGCAGCGAAACAGGGAGAGAAGCTTTCTTT.

This clonotype turned up a few times. The rearrangement links TRBV10-3 to TRBJ2-7, with TRBD2 matching over 7 bases. There are 15 residues in the CDR3. J was trimmed by 3 bases and V by 8 bases; bases with no gene match: 13. In germline, CDR1 is ENHRY, CDR2 SYGVKD. The CDR3 is CAIGKAGPIGYEQYF. CDR3 sequence (DNA): TGTGCCATCGGGAAAGCGGGACCCATAGGCTACGAGCAGTACTTC.